The next 26 T cell receptor beta chains were all read from a single sample in a study of naive and memory T cell subsets. The beta constant-region primer was an equimolar mix of two oligonucleotides covering TRBC1 and TRBC2. Ligated cDNA was amplified by four rounds of PCR with nested alpha and beta constant-region primers and SP2. TCRdb ran MiXCR on the UMI-ligation and nested PCR reads and lists one entry per CDR3 protein. The sample includes about 9,700 distinct CDR3 sequences, around 5.6% of them seen just once. The sequencing input was CD4+ TEMRA cells from blood. Specified subset: effector memory re-expressing CD45RA, CD45RA+ CD27-. These receptors all come from a human donor in good health.

This chain uses TRBV7-9 with TRBJ2-7; 9 nucleotides agree with TRBD2. The CDR3 extends over 14 amino acids. Germline loops: CDR1 SEHNR, CDR2 FQNEAQ (reference sequence). The ends lost 3 bases at V and 5 bases at J; junction bases unmatched: 5. The CDR3 loop is CASSLAGGGDEQYF. Written as DNA, the CDR3 is TGTGCCAGCAGCTTGGCGGGCGGGGGGGACGAGCAGTACTTC.

V gene TRBV30 combines with J gene TRBJ2-1, with 10 bases that match TRBD2. Trimming removed 3 bases from V and 11 bases from J; junction bases left unmatched: 10. Germline CDR1 and CDR2: GTSNPN and SVGIG (reference sequence). The CDR3 runs to 14 residues. The CDR3 spells CAWRASGRSNKQFF. CDR3 nucleotide sequence: TGTGCCTGGAGGGCTAGCGGGAGAAGTAATAAGCAGTTCTTC.

This clonotype has a handful of counts. This chain joins TRBV28 and TRBJ1-1; maybe TRBD1 (5 bases). The CDR3 totals 15 residues. The V gene's germline CDR1 is MDHEN and CDR2 SYDVKM. V lost 5 bases to trimming and J lost 0 bases, with 13 bases between them. For the CDR3, the DNA is TGTGCCAGCAGTCCCCGGGGGGAGATGAACACTGAAGCTTTCTTT. Its translation: CASSPRGEMNTEAFF.

The genes are TRBV5-6 and TRBJ2-7; D call uncertain. CDR3 length: 15 amino acids. V lost 3 bases to trimming and J lost 0 bases, with 13 bases between them. Per germline, CDR1 SGHDT and CDR2 YYEEEE. CDR3 nucleotide sequence: TGTGCCAGCAGCTCCCCCTCCTACGACTCCTACGAGCAGTACTTC. Amino acid sequence: CASSSPSYDSYEQYF.

This clonotype occurred a few times. The chain is built from TRBV7-9 and TRBJ1-3; a weak D match, TRBD1 (6 bases). CDR1 SEHNR and CDR2 FQNEAQ come from the germline V gene (reference sequence). The CDR3 is 14 residues long. V was clipped by 6 bases and J by 4 bases, with 13 bases between them. CDR3 bases: TGTGCCAGCAGTCTGATGGGGGCAGGAAACACCATATATTTT. Encoded protein: CASSLMGAGNTIYF.

This clonotype showed up many times. The V and J genes are TRBV13 and TRBJ2-3, with TRBD1 matching 7 bases. In germline, CDR1 is PRHDT, CDR2 FYEKMQ (reference sequence). The CDR3 is 15 amino acids. Trimming cost V 1 base and J 2 bases; bases outside gene matches: 3. In DNA, the CDR3 is TGTGCCAGCAGCTTAGAAGGGACAGTCACAGATACGCAGTATTTT. Translating it yields CASSLEGTVTDTQYF. Looking up the rest from reference TRBV13 and TRBJ2-3 gives the full variable domain: AAGVIQSPRHLIKEKRETATLKCYPIPRHDTVYWYQQGPGQDPQFLISFYEKMQSDKGSIPDRFSAQQFSDYHSELNMSSLELGDSALYFCASSLEGTVTDTQYFGPGTRLTVL.

At least ten counts were recorded for this clonotype. The V call is TRBV10-3, the J call TRBJ1-1; tentatively, D is TRBD1 (5 bases). The germline V gene encodes CDR1 ENHRY and CDR2 SYGVKD. The V end lost 3 bases, the J end lost 10 bases, and 15 bases lay between the germline ends. The CDR3 spans 13 residues. CDR3 nucleotides: TGTGCCATCAGTGAAGCTGGGCCGCAGGGAGCTTTCTTT. Its translation: CAISEAGPQGAFF.

In its sample, this clonotype was seen many times. This rearrangement joins TRBV29-1 to TRBJ2-3; D is unresolved. V was cut by 3 bases and J by 2 bases, with 18 bases left in between. The CDR3 sequence is 16 residues long. In germline, CDR1 is SQVTM, CDR2 ANQGSEA. In DNA, the CDR3 is TGCAGCGTTGAGTCGGGTCCCCTTACTTCCACAGATACGCAGTATTTT. Residues: CSVESGPLTSTDTQYF.

The chain uses TRBV18 and TRBJ2-1; the D gene is possibly TRBD2 (5 bases). The CDR3 spans 12 residues. Germline loops: CDR1 KGHSH, CDR2 LQKENI. Trimming stripped 8 bases from V and 5 bases from J, with 10 bases between. The CDR3 DNA reads as TGTGCCAGCGGCTCCGGGAACAATGAGCAGTTCTTC. Translating it yields CASGSGNNEQFF. Supplemented by reference TRBV18 and TRBJ2-1, the full variable domain reads NAGVMQNPRHLVRRRGQEARLRCSPMKGHSHVYWYRQLPEEGLKFMVYLQKENIIDESGMPKERFSAEFPKEGPSILRIQQVVRGDSAAYFCASGSGNNEQFFGPGTRLTVL.

This clonotype came up many times. This chain links TRBV25-1 with TRBJ2-5; 8 bases align to TRBD1. The CDR3 runs to 14 residues. The V gene end was trimmed by 4 bases and the J gene end by 3 bases; junction bases not matched to a gene: 4. From germline, CDR1 is MGHDK and CDR2 SYGVNS. The CDR3 DNA reads as TGTGCCAGCAGTGGTTACAGGGGGAAAGAGACCCAGTACTTC. This translates into CASSGYRGKETQYF.

This clonotype was picked up many times. This chain connects TRBV20-1 to TRBJ2-3; TRBD1 aligns across 10 bases. Germline trimming cut 1 base from V and 0 bases from J; bases unmatched to any gene: 4. The germline gives CDR1 DFQATT, CDR2 SNEGSKA (reference sequence). This CDR3 region has 16 residues. The CDR3, as DNA: TGCAGTGCTAGAGGGGGACAGGGGTCGAGCACAGATACGCAGTATTTT. Amino acid sequence: CSARGGQGSSTDTQYF.

This clonotype showed up many times. The chain carries TRBV5-1 and TRBJ2-1; no clear D gene. Germline CDR1 is SGHRS and CDR2 is YFSETQ. Trimming stripped 4 bases from V and 0 bases from J, with 11 bases between. This CDR3 contains 15 residues. In DNA form, the CDR3 reads TGCGCCAGCAGCCCGGGCCTGGGCTCCTACAATGAGCAGTTCTTC. This translates into CASSPGLGSYNEQFF.

This clonotype showed up many times. V and J are TRBV20-1 and TRBJ2-7, with D perhaps being TRBD1 or TRBD2 (5 bases each). Trimming pared 3 bases from V and 5 bases from J, leaving 8 bases between. The CDR3 covers 11 residues. The germline V gene encodes CDR1 DFQATT and CDR2 SNEGSKA (reference sequence). The CDR3 nucleotides are TGCAGTGCTAGTATGGGGGACGAGCAGTACTTC. Encoded protein: CSASMGDEQYF.

In this sample, this clonotype turned up many times. The chain has TRBV7-9 and TRBJ1-3; D is unclear. V lost 0 bases, J lost 3 bases, and 3 bases lay in between. There are 13 residues in the CDR3. CDR1 and CDR2 (germline): SEHNR, FQNEAQ (reference sequence). CDR3 nucleotides: TGTGCCAGCAGCTTAGCAAGTGGAAACACCATATATTTT. This translates into CASSLASGNTIYF.

This clonotype came up many times. CDR3 in amino acids: CASSKGQGHQPQHF. For the CDR3, the DNA is TGTGCCAGCAGTAAGGGACAGGGGCATCAGCCCCAGCATTTT. This chain connects TRBV6-5 to TRBJ1-5, with 10 bases aligning to TRBD1. This CDR3 is 14 amino acids long. The germline gives CDR1 MNHEY, CDR2 SVGAGI. V lost 5 bases and J lost 5; bases outside the gene matches: 3.

The table lists this clonotype with a few counts. J is TRBJ2-7 and V is TRBV20-1, with 10 bases lining up with TRBD2. The CDR3 runs to 13 residues. The ends lost 3 bases at V and 3 bases at J; junction bases unmatched: 2. Germline V gene lookup returns CDR1 DFQATT and CDR2 SNEGSKA (reference sequence). The CDR3, as DNA: TGCAGTGCTAGCGTAGCGGGAGGCTACGAGCAGTACTTC. Encoded protein: CSASVAGGYEQYF.

This clonotype was picked up many times. The DNA of the CDR3 is TGTGCCAGCAGTCCCGGGGGCAGGGGCCACCCGGGGCAGTACTTC. Translating gives CASSPGGRGHPGQYF. The chain is built from TRBV25-1 and TRBJ2-7, with D possibly being TRBD1 or TRBD2 (6 bases each). Per germline, CDR1 MGHDK and CDR2 SYGVNS. Trimming took 5 bases from V and 9 from J, leaving 23 bases between them. There are 15 residues in the CDR3.

The chain joins TRBV3-1 to TRBJ2-6; possibly TRBD1 for D (6 bases). The length of the CDR3 is 15 residues. Germline assignment: CDR1 LGHDT and CDR2 YNNKEL (reference sequence). Trimming stripped 2 bases from V and 3 bases from J, with 8 bases between. The CDR3 spells CASSQNRVGANVLTF. The CDR3 nucleotides are TGTGCCAGCAGCCAAAACAGGGTTGGGGCCAACGTCCTGACTTTC.

This clonotype was counted many times. V is TRBV20-1 and J is TRBJ2-3, with D possibly matching TRBD1 (7 bases). The V end was cut by 5 bases, the J end by 10 bases, with 19 bases between. Germline loops: CDR1 DFQATT, CDR2 SNEGSKA (reference sequence). The CDR3 loop spans 13 amino acids. The CDR3 DNA sequence: TGCAGTGCTCAAGTGGAGGGGGCCGGGGCGCAGTATTTT. This gives the protein CSAQVEGAGAQYF.

At least ten counts were recorded for this clonotype. The chain couples TRBV20-1 to TRBJ1-1; D not resolved. Trimming took off 3 bases at V and 11 bases at J, with 22 bases between the two ends. Germline-derived CDR1 and CDR2 are DFQATT and SNEGSKA (reference sequence). This CDR3 spans 14 amino acids. The CDR3 loop reads CSARPDVFRLGAFF. The DNA for the CDR3 is TGCAGTGCTAGGCCTGATGTGTTTCGACTCGGGGCTTTCTTT.

The J gene is TRBJ2-5, the V gene TRBV15; D could derive from TRBD1 or TRBD2 (5 bases each). Trimming cost V 0 bases and J 7 bases, with 15 bases left between them. Germline CDR1 and CDR2: LNHNV and YYDKDF (reference sequence). The CDR3 is 15 residues long. In nucleotides, the CDR3 is TGTGCCACCAGCAGAGAGGGGACGGATATGATGACCCAGTACTTC. Amino acids: CATSREGTDMMTQYF. Supplemented by reference TRBV15 and TRBJ2-5, the full variable domain reads DAMVIQNPRYQVTQFGKPVTLSCSQTLNHNVMYWYQQKSSQAPKLLFHYYDKDFNNEADTPDNFQSRRPNTSFCFLDIRSPGLGDTAMYLCATSREGTDMMTQYFGPGTRLLVL.

The chain is built from TRBV20-1 and TRBJ2-1, with D tentatively TRBD2 (6 bases). Trimming removed 5 bases at V and 0 bases at J, with 14 bases between. The CDR3 is made up of 15 amino acids. CDR1 DFQATT and CDR2 SNEGSKA come from the germline V gene (reference sequence). CDR3 loop: CSASQAGSSYNEQFF. CDR3 DNA sequence: TGCAGTGCTTCCCAGGCGGGGAGCTCCTACAATGAGCAGTTCTTC.

This clonotype was counted at least ten times. J is TRBJ2-3 and V is TRBV7-9; D possibly corresponds to TRBD2 (5 bases). Germline assignment: CDR1 SEHNR and CDR2 FQNEAQ (reference sequence). The V gene lost 0 bases and the J gene lost 2 bases, with 18 bases spanning the gap. There are 18 residues in the CDR3. CDR3 sequence reads: CASSLASGSLPLTDTQYF. The CDR3 DNA follows: TGTGCCAGCAGCTTAGCCAGCGGCAGTCTTCCTCTCACAGATACGCAGTATTTT. The full variable domain, completed using reference TRBV7-9 and TRBJ2-3, is DTGVSQNPRHKITKRGQNVTFRCDPISEHNRLYWYRQTLGQGPEFLTYFQNEAQLEKSRLLSDRFSAERPKGSFSTLEIQRTEQGDSAMYLCASSLASGSLPLTDTQYFGPGTRLTVL.

This clonotype showed up just a few times. The rearrangement links TRBV27 to TRBJ2-3; 7 bases match TRBD1. The CDR3 is 14 residues long. CDR1 and CDR2 (germline): MNHEY, SMNVEV (reference sequence). Trimming removed 3 bases from V and 4 bases from J; junction bases left unmatched: 4. The CDR3 bases are TGTGCCAGCAGTTTCCGACAGGGCGCAGATACGCAGTATTTT. This codes for CASSFRQGADTQYF.

Here the CDR3 DNA reads TGTGCCAGCAGCTTAGCGACAGCACGAAACACTGAAGCTTTCTTT. As protein: CASSLATARNTEAFF. The V call is TRBV7-9, the J call TRBJ1-1, with a tentative D call TRBD1 (5 bases). CDR1 is SEHNR and CDR2 is FQNEAQ in the germline V gene (reference sequence). This CDR3 comprises 15 residues. The ends were cut back, 0 bases at V and 2 bases at J, with 10 bases in the middle.

This clonotype has at least ten counts. The V gene is TRBV7-3, the J gene TRBJ1-2, with D unresolved. Deletions cut 5 bases from V and 0 bases from J, with 7 bases between. The length of the CDR3 is 13 residues. The germline CDR1 and CDR2 sequences are SGHTA and FQGTGA. The CDR3 is CASSPDPNYGYTF. The CDR3 DNA reads TGTGCCAGCAGCCCAGACCCTAACTATGGCTACACCTTC.